The 10 T cell receptor beta chains reported below all come from one sample, sequenced in a study of blood T cell repertoires in COVID-19. Generated by immunoSEQ multiplex PCR, the TCRdb table keeps only in-frame clones and is missing some. The sample lists 45,000 to 55,000 clones, around 87% occurring once. The sample consisted of peripheral blood. The receptors were gathered from a man over 45 with active COVID-19.

This chain uses TRBV5-1 with TRBJ2-7, with TRBD2 identical over 7 bases. The CDR3 has 14 residues. Germline CDR1 and CDR2: SGHRS and YFSETQ. The junction had 0 bases not matched to a gene; V was cut back by 0 bases and J by 0 bases. The CDR3 bases are TGCGCCAGCAGCTTGGGCGGGGGCTCCTACGAGCAGTACTTC. Translating gives CASSLGGGSYEQYF.

V usage is TRBV19 and J usage is TRBJ1-5; weak D call: TRBD1 (6 bases). V was clipped by 3 bases and J by 4 bases, with 16 bases between them. CDR1 is LNHDA and CDR2 is SQIVND in the germline V gene (reference sequence). CDR3 size: 16 residues. CDR3 in amino acids: CASSIRREGGNQPQHF. CDR3 nucleotide sequence: TGTGCCAGTAGTATTCGGCGGGAGGGGGGGAATCAGCCCCAGCATTTT.

The chain uses TRBV5-6 and TRBJ1-1; 7 nucleotides line up with TRBD1. Per the germline V gene, CDR1 is SGHDT and CDR2 is YYEEEE. Trimming removed 2 bases from V and 0 bases from J; junction bases left unmatched: 7. The CDR3 runs 16 residues. CDR3 residues: CASSFWSGQLNTEAFF. In DNA form, the CDR3 reads TGTGCCAGCAGCTTCTGGTCGGGACAGCTGAACACTGAAGCTTTCTTT.

This clone was seen just once. V usage is TRBV5-6 and J usage is TRBJ1-5; tentative D call: TRBD1 (5 bases). Trimming left V 9 bases short and J 2 bases short, with 24 bases between. From germline, CDR1 is SGHDT and CDR2 YYEEEE. The CDR3 totals 17 residues. CDR3 region: CAKASGLLCEGNQPQHF. In DNA, the CDR3 is TGTGCCAAAGCTTCGGGACTGTTATGTGAGGGCAATCAGCCCCAGCATTTT.

This clone was recorded once. The J gene is TRBJ2-3, the V gene TRBV5-1, with D possibly TRBD1 on 5 matching bases. Per the germline V gene, CDR1 is SGHRS and CDR2 is YFSETQ. Deletions cut 3 bases from V and 5 bases from J, with 16 bases between. The CDR3 covers 15 residues. The CDR3: CASSSPAGSGDTQYF. The CDR3 DNA follows: TGCGCCAGCAGCTCCCCGGCAGGGTCGGGAGATACGCAGTATTTT.

The rearrangement uses TRBV3-1 (or the pseudogene TRBV3-2) and TRBJ2-7; no definite D call. Germline-derived CDR1 and CDR2 are LGHDT and YNNKEL (reference sequence). Trimming stripped 5 bases from V and 7 bases from J, with 9 bases between. CDR3 length equals 11 residues. The CDR3 loop reads CASSTPWEQYF. CDR3 bases: TGTGCCAGCAGCACTCCTTGGGAGCAGTACTTC.

This chain joins TRBV12-3 or TRBV12-4 and TRBJ2-3; the D is unclear. The CDR3 runs to 13 residues. Trimming pared 3 bases from V and 3 bases from J, leaving 7 bases between. CDR3 nucleotide sequence: TGTGCCAGCAGTTTTTCCCGGACAGATACGCAGTATTTT. Translating it yields CASSFSRTDTQYF.

This chain connects TRBV19 to TRBJ1-2; 9 bases agree with TRBD1. V lost 6 bases to trimming and J lost 0 bases; unmatched junction nucleotides: 8. Germline assignment: CDR1 LNHDA and CDR2 SQIVND (reference sequence). This CDR3 is 16 amino acids long. The CDR3 loop is CASSRGTGRANYGYTF. CDR3 nucleotide sequence: TGTGCCAGTAGCCGAGGGACAGGGAGAGCTAACTATGGCTACACCTTC.

The rearrangement links TRBV5-1 to TRBJ1-4; tentatively, D is TRBD1 (6 bases). The CDR3 is 13 amino acids. The V gene's germline CDR1 is SGHRS and CDR2 YFSETQ. With 2 bases removed from V and 5 bases from J, the gap between germline ends came to 7 bases. The DNA of the CDR3 is TGCGCCAGCAGCTTACAGGGCAATGAAAAACTGTTTTTT. Translating it yields CASSLQGNEKLFF.

CDR3 region: CASSYSQQGNSPLHF. The DNA of the CDR3 is TGTGCCAGCAGTTACTCTCAGCAGGGTAATTCACCCCTCCACTTT. This chain connects TRBV6-5 to TRBJ1-6; D is possibly TRBD1 (5 bases). CDR1 is MNHEY, CDR2 SVGAGI, per germline. Trimming left V 0 bases short and J 6 bases short, with 9 bases between. CDR3 length equals 15 residues.